Sequencing of this TCR beta chain was carried out in a study of CD8+ T cells in alopecia areata. The wider study: Treatment comprised oral tofacitinib, 5 to 10 mg twice daily, in treated patients. Scalp area affected, as a percentage, set the severity score of treated patients.

cDNA reverse transcribed from extracted RNA served as the sequencing template. Profiling relied on immunoSEQ multiplex PCR, and the TCRdb table lists in-frame clones only, not all of them. The repertoire consists of roughly 200,000 clones, with 55% to 70% occurring once and the leading ten covering around 3.2%. Stated treatment: oral pan-JAK inhibitor, 5-10 mg twice daily. Researchers gathered lesional scalp punch biopsies and peripheral blood from patients with alopecia areata. From PBMCs, CD4+ and CD8+ T cells were sorted. Specimen: CD4+ T cells sorted from blood, collected at week 4, from a patient treated with tofacitinib. The source is a human donor with alopecia areata.

The CDR3 protein is CASSYATSGYNEQFF. Written as DNA, the CDR3 is TGTGCCAGCAGTTACGCGACTAGCGGTTACAATGAGCAGTTCTTC. The chain combines TRBV6-6 with TRBJ2-1, with 9 bases aligning to TRBD2. Germline lookup yields CDR1 MNHNY and CDR2 SVGAGI (reference sequence). Trimming removed 2 bases from V and 4 bases from J; junction bases left unmatched: 3. CDR3 size: 15 residues.